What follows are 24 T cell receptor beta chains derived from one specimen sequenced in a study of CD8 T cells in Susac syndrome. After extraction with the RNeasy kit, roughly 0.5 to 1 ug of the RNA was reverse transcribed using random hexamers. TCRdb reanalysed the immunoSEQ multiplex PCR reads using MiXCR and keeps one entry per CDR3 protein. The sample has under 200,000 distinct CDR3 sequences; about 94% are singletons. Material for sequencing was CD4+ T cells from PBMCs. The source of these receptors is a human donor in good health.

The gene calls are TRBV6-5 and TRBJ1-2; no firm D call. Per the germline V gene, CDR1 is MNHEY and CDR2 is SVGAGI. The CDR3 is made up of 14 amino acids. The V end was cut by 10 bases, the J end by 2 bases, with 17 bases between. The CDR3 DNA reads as TGTGCCACGGGGTCCCCTTGGGAAAACTATGGCTACACCTTC. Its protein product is CATGSPWENYGYTF.

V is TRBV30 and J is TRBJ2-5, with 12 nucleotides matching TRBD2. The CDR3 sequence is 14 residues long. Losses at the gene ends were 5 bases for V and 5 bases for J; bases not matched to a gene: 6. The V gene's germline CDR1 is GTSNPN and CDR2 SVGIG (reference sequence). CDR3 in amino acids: CAWDPGLAGETQYF. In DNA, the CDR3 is TGTGCCTGGGACCCGGGACTAGCGGGCGAGACCCAGTACTTC. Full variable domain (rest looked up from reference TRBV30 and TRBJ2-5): SQTIHQWPATLVQPVGSPLSLECTVEGTSNPNLYWYRQAAGRGLQLLFYSVGIGQISSEVPQNLSASRPQDRQFILSSKKLLLSDSGFYLCAWDPGLAGETQYFGPGTRLLVL.

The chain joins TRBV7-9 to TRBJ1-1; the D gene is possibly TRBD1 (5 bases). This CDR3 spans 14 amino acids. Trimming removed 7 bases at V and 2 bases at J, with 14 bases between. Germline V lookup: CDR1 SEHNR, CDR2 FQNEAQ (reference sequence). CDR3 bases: TGTGCCAGCAACCAAGGGGCCGTCAACACTGAAGCTTTCTTT. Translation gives CASNQGAVNTEAFF.

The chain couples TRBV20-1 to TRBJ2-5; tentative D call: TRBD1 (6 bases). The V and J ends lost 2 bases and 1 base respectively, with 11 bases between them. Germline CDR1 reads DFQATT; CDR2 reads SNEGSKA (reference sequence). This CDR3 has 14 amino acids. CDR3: CSARHDRTQETQYF. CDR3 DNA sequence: TGCAGTGCTAGACATGACAGGACCCAAGAGACCCAGTACTTC.

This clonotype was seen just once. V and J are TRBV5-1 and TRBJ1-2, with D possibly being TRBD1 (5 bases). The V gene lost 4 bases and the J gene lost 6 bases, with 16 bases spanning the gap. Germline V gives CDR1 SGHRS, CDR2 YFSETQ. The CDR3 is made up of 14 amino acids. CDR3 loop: CASSPGLPRHGYTF. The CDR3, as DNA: TGCGCCAGCAGCCCGGGACTTCCCCGGCATGGCTACACCTTC.

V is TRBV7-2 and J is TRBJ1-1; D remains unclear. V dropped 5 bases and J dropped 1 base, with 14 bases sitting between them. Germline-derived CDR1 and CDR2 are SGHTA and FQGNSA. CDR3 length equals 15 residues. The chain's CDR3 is CASSRQVGGNTEAFF. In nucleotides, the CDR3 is TGTGCCAGCAGCCGGCAGGTGGGCGGGAACACTGAAGCTTTCTTT.

Written as DNA, the CDR3 is TGTGCCAGCAGCCTAACAAGAACGTATGGCTACACCTTC. Its protein product is CASSLTRTYGYTF. The chain combines TRBV3-1 with TRBJ1-2, with D hard to call. The CDR3 loop spans 13 amino acids. V lost 4 bases and J lost 5, with 11 bases in between. From germline, CDR1 is LGHDT and CDR2 YNNKEL (reference sequence).

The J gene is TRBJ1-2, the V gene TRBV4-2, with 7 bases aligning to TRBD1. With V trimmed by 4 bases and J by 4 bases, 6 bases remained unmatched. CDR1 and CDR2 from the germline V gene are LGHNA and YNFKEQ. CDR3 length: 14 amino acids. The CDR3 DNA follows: TGTGCCAGCAGCCCCACAGGGGACTTCTATGGCTACACCTTC. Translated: CASSPTGDFYGYTF.

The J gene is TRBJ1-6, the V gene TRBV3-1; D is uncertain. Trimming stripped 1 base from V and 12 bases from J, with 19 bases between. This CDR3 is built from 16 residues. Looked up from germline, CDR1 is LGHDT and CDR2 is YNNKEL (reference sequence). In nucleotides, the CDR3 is TGTGCCAGCAGCCAAGTCTTACTCGGTAAAGGCGAACCCCTCCACTTT. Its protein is CASSQVLLGKGEPLHF.

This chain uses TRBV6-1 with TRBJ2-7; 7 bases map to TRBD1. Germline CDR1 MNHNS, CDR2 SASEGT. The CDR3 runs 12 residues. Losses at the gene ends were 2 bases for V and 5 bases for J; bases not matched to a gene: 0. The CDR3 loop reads CASSERGHEQYF. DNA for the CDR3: TGTGCCAGCAGTGAAAGGGGGCACGAGCAGTACTTC.

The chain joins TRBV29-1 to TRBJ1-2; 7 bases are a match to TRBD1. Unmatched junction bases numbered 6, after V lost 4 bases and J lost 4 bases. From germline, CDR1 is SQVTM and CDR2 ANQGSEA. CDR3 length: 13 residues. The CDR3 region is CSVATTGIYGYTF. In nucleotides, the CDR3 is TGCAGCGTTGCAACGACAGGGATCTATGGCTACACCTTC.

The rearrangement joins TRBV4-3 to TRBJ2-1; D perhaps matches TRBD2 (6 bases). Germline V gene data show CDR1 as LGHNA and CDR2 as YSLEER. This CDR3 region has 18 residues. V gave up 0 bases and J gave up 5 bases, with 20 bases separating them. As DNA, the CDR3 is TGCGCCAGCAGCCAAGACGGGGTCCTACCGGGGGACCACAATGAGCAGTTCTTC. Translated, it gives CASSQDGVLPGDHNEQFF.

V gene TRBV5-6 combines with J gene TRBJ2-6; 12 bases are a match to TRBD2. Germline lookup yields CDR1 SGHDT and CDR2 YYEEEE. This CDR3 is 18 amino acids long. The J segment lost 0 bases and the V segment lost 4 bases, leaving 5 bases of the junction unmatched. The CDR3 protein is CASSLRTSGTSGANVLTF. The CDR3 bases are TGTGCCAGCAGCCTGAGGACTAGCGGGACCTCTGGGGCCAACGTCCTGACTTTC. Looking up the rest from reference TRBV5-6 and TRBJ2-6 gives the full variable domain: DAGVTQSPTHLIKTRGQQVTLRCSPKSGHDTVSWYQQALGQGPQFIFQYYEEEERQRGNFPDRFSGHQFPNYSSELNVNALLLGDSALYLCASSLRTSGTSGANVLTFGAGSRLTVL.

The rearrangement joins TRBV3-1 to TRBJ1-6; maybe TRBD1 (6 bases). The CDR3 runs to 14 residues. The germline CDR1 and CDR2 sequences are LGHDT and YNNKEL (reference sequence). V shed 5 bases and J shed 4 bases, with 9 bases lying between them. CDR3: CASSTRGYNSPLHF. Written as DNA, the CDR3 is TGTGCCAGCAGCACCAGGGGATATAATTCACCCCTCCACTTT.

DNA for the CDR3: TGTGCCAGCAGTTACGCGGGGAACTATGGCTACACCTTC. Its translation is CASSYAGNYGYTF. This chain uses TRBV6-2 or TRBV6-3 with TRBJ1-2; D unclear. Germline V lookup: CDR1 MNHEY, CDR2 SVGEGT. This CDR3 has 13 amino acids. The ends were cut back, 2 bases at V and 2 bases at J, with 6 bases in the middle.

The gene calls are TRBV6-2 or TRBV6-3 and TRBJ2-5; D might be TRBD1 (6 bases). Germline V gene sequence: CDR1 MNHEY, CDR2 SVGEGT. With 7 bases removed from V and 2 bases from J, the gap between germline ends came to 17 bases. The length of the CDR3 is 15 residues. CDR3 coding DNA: TGTGCCAGCACCGCCCCGAACAGGGCGCAAGAGACCCAGTACTTC. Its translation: CASTAPNRAQETQYF.

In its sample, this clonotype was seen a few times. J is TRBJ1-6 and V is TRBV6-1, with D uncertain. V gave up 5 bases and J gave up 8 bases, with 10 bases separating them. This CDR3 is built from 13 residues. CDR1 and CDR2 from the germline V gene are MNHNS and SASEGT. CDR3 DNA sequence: TGTGCCAGCAGTTTTCCCGACGATTCACCCCTCCACTTT. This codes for CASSFPDDSPLHF.

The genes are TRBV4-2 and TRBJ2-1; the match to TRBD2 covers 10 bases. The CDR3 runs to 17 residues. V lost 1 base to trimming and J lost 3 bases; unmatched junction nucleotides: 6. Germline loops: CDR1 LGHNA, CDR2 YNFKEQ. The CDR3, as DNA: TGTGCCAGCAGCCAAGGTAGCGGGGGGACACTCTACAATGAGCAGTTCTTC. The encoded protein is CASSQGSGGTLYNEQFF.

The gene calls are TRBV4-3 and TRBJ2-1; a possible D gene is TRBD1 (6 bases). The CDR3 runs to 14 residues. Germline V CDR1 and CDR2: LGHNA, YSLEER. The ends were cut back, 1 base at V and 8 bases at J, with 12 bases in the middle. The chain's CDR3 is CASSQAGTIHEQFF. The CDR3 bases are TGCGCCAGCAGCCAAGCCGGGACAATCCATGAGCAGTTCTTC.

The CDR3 is CATSRDQVSSHEQYF. The CDR3 coding sequence is TGTGCCACCAGCAGAGATCAGGTCAGTTCTCACGAGCAGTACTTC. The V and J genes are TRBV15 and TRBJ2-7; D is unresolved. The V and J ends lost 0 bases and 5 bases respectively, with 14 bases between them. The CDR3 sequence is 15 residues long. CDR1 is LNHNV, CDR2 YYDKDF, per germline (reference sequence).

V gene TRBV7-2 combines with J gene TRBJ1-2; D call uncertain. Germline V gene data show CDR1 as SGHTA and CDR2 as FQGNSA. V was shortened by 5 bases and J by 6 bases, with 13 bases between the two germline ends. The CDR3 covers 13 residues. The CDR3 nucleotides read TGTGCCAGCAGCGGATATACGGTCGATGGCTACACCTTC. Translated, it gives CASSGYTVDGYTF.

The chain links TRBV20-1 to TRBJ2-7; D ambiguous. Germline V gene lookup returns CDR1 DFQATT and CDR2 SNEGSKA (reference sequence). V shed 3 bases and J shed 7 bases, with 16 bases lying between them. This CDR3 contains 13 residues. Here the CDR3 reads CSASFEDTGEQYF. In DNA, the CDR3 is TGCAGTGCTAGTTTTGAGGATACTGGGGAGCAGTACTTC.

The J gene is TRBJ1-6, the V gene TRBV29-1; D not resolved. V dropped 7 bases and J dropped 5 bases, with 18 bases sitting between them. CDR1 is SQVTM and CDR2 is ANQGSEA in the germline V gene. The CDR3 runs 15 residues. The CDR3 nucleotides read TGCAGCGCCCGTCTTGGGGTATCTAATAATTCACCCCTCCACTTT. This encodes CSARLGVSNNSPLHF.

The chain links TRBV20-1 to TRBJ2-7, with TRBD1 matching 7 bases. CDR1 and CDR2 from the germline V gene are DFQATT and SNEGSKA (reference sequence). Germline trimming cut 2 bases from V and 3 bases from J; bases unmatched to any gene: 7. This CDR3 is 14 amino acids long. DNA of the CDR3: TGCAGTGCTAGACCCGGGACAGCCAACTACGAGCAGTACTTC. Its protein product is CSARPGTANYEQYF.